This T cell receptor (beta chain) appears in the sequencing data of a study of CD8+ T cells in alopecia areata. This clone appeared a few times. Extracted RNA was reverse transcribed, and the resulting cDNA served as sequencing template. Here immunoSEQ multiplex PCR was the method, and the copy in TCRdb shows in-frame clones only, minus some. The sample includes 150,000 to 200,000 clones, around 56% of them seen just once. Treatment indicated: oral pan-JAK inhibitor, 5-10 mg twice daily. Per the germline V gene, CDR1 is MDHEN and CDR2 is SYDVKM. The CDR3 loop spans 14 amino acids. The V end was cut by 3 bases, the J end by 1 base, with 8 bases between.

This receptor was taken from a human donor with alopecia areata. The sample in question was CD4+ T cells sorted from blood, obtained at week 4, from a patient treated with tofacitinib. The chain links TRBV28 to TRBJ2-3, with D possibly called TRBD1 or TRBD2 (5 bases each). CDR3 coding DNA: TGTGCCAGCAGTTTGGGGCGGGGCACAGATACGCAGTATTTT. Translated, it gives CASSLGRGTDTQYF.